A selection of T cell receptor beta chains follows, all from one sample in a study of CD8 T cells in Susac syndrome. TCRdb processed the immunoSEQ multiplex PCR reads anew with MiXCR; each CDR3 protein has one entry. The profile shows about 120,000 distinct CDR3 sequences, 92% of them singletons. The sample consisted of CD4+ T cells from PBMCs. The receptors were sampled from a human donor in good health. Each CDR3 is given with its conserved first and last residue. The D gene is left open where the match is weak.

v_gene: TRBV20-1; d_gene: NA; j_gene: TRBJ1-1; CDR3nt: TGCAGTGCTAGACCCCCGGCCCAGGGCGCTGAAGCTTTCTTT; CDR3aa: CSARPPAQGAEAFF
v_gene: TRBV12-3/TRBV12-4; d_gene: NA; j_gene: TRBJ1-5; CDR3nt: TGTGCCAGTCGGACAGCCGGACTCAATCAGCCCCAGCATTTT; CDR3aa: CASRTAGLNQPQHF
v_gene: TRBV23-1; d_gene: NA; j_gene: TRBJ2-1; CDR3nt: TGCGCCAGCAGTCAACCGGGTGACGGTGGGTACAATGAGCAGTTCTTC; CDR3aa: CASSQPGDGGYNEQFF
v_gene: TRBV5-1; d_gene: NA; j_gene: TRBJ2-7; CDR3nt: TGCGCCAGCAGCTTGAGGACAGAAAACTCCTACGAGCAGTACTTC; CDR3aa: CASSLRTENSYEQYF
v_gene: TRBV7-9; d_gene: NA; j_gene: TRBJ1-1; CDR3nt: TGTGCCAGCAGCTTAGGCCAGGCAGGTCGGTCGGACACTGAAGCTTTCTTT; CDR3aa: CASSLGQAGRSDTEAFF
v_gene: TRBV15; d_gene: NA; j_gene: TRBJ1-1; CDR3nt: TGTGCCACCAGCAGAGATATCGTTGACACTGAAGCTTTCTTT; CDR3aa: CATSRDIVDTEAFF
v_gene: TRBV6-2/TRBV6-3; d_gene: NA; j_gene: TRBJ1-5; CDR3nt: TGTGCCAGCAGTTACTCTGACGTTATGCAGCCCCAGCATTTT; CDR3aa: CASSYSDVMQPQHF
v_gene: TRBV9; d_gene: TRBD2; j_gene: TRBJ2-3; CDR3nt: TGTGCCAGCACTTCTAGCGGGGGGCCGACAGATACGCAGTATTTT; CDR3aa: CASTSSGGPTDTQYF
v_gene: TRBV20-1; d_gene: NA; j_gene: TRBJ2-2; CDR3nt: TGCAGTGCGGGGCAGGGCAGTCCCGGGGAGCTGTTTTTT; CDR3aa: CSAGQGSPGELFF
v_gene: TRBV6-2/TRBV6-3; d_gene: NA; j_gene: TRBJ1-1; CDR3nt: TGTGCCAGCGGCCTCGGGGTGGCAGCTTTCTTT; CDR3aa: CASGLGVAAFF
v_gene: TRBV2; d_gene: NA; j_gene: TRBJ2-2; CDR3nt: TGTGCCAGCAGGGTGGGAACGCGCGGCCGTGGCGAGCTGTTTTTT; CDR3aa: CASRVGTRGRGELFF